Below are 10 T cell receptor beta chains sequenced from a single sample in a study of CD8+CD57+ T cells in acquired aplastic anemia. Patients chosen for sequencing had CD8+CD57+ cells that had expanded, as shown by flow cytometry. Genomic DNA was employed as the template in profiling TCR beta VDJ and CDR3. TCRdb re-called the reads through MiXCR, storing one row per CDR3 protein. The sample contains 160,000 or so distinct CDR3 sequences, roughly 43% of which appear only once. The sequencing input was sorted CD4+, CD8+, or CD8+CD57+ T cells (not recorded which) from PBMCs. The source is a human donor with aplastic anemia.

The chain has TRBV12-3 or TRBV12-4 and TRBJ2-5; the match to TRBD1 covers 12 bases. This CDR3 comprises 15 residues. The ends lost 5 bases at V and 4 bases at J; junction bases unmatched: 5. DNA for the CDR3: TGTGCCAGCAGTCGGGGGACAGGGGGCGGAGAGACCCAGTACTTC. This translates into CASSRGTGGGETQYF.

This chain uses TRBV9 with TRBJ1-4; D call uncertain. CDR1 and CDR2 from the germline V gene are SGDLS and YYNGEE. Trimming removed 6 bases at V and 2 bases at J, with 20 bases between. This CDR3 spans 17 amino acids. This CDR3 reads CASTKTGIPQTNEKLFF. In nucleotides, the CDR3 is TGTGCCAGCACCAAGACCGGTATCCCCCAGACTAATGAAAAACTGTTTTTT.

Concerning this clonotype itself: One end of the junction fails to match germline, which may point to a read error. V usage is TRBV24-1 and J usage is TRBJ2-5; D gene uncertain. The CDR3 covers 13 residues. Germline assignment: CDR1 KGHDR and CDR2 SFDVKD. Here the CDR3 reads CATSDSGQEAQYF. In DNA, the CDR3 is TGTGCCACCAGTGATTCCGGCCAAGAGGCCCAGTACTTC.

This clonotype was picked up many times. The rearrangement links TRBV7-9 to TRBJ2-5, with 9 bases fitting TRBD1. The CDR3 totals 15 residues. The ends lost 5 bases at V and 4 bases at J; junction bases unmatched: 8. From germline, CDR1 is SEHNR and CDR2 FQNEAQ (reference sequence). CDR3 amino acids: CASSGTGTGTETQYF. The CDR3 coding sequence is TGTGCCAGCAGCGGTACCGGGACAGGGACAGAGACCCAGTACTTC.

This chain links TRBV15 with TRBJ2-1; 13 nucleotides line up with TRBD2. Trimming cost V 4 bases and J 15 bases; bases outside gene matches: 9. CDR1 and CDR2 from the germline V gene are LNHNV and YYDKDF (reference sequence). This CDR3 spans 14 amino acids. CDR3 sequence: CATSNPTSGRRRFF. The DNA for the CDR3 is TGTGCCACCAGCAATCCGACTAGCGGGAGGAGACGGTTCTTC.

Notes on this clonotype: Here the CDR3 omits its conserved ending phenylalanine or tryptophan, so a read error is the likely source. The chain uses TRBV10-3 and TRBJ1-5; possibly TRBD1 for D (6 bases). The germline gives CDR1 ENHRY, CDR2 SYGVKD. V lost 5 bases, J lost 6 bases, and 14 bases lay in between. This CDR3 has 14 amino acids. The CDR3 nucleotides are TGTGCCATCAGTCTGACAGGAGAAGGTCAGCCCCAGCATCTT. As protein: CAISLTGEGQPQHL.

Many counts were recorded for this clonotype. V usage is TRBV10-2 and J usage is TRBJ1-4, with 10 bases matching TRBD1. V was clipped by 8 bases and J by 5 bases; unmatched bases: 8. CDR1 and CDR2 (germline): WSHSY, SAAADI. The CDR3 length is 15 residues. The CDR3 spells CASSAGTGENEKLFF. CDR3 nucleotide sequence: TGCGCCAGCTCGGCCGGGACAGGGGAAAATGAAAAACTGTTTTTT.

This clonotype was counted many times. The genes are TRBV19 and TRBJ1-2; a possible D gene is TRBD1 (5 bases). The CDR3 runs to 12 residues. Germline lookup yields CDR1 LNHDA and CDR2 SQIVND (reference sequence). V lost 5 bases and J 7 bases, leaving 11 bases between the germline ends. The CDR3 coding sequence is TGTGCCAGTAGTTCCCAGGGAGTTGGCTACACCTTC. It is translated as CASSSQGVGYTF.

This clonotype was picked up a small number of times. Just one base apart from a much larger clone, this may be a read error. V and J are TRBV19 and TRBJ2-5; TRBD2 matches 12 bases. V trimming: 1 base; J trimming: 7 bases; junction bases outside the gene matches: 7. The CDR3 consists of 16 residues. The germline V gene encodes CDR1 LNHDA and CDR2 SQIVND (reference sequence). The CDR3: CASSIGRLAGVGTQYF. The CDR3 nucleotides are TGTGCCAGTAGTATAGGTCGACTAGCGGGAGTGGGGACCCAGTACTTC.

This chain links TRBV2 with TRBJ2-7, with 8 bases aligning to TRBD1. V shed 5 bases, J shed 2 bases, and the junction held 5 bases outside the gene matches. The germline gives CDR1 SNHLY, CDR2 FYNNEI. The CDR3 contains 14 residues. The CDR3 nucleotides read TGTGCCAGCAGTTTGTACAGGGGGGCCTACGAGCAGTACTTC. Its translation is CASSLYRGAYEQYF.